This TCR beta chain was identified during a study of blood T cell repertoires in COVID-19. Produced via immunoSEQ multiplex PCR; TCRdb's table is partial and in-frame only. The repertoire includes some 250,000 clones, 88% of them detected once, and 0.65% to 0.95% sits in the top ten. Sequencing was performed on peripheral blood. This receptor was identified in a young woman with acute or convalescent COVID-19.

In DNA form, the CDR3 reads TGTGCCAGCAGCCTCGGCCTGGGCGCGAACACCGGGGAGCTGTTTTTT. Amino acid sequence: CASSLGLGANTGELFF. The chain employs TRBV14 and TRBJ2-2; D is undetermined. V was cut by 4 bases and J by 0 bases, with 12 bases left in between. The CDR3 loop spans 16 amino acids. Germline V gene sequence: CDR1 SGHDN, CDR2 FVKESK.